These T cell receptor beta chains were read from a single sample in a study of graft-versus-host responses after intestinal transplantation. Their recognized antigens are unknown. Using immunoSEQ multiplex PCR, the repertoire was profiled, and TCRdb retains in-frame clones only, with some absent. The table records some 130,000 clones, more than 80% of them present only once. The specimen comprised unstimulated CD4+ T cells sorted from spleen or lymph node cells, sampled before intestinal transplant. The receptor source for this set is a human donor who received an intestinal transplant. CDR3s include the opening cysteine and the closing phenylalanine or tryptophan. Fields, in order: D gene, clone size, V gene, J gene, CDR3 DNA, CDR3 protein. D genes are given only for firm matches. Clone sizes are given selectively: once, few, many, or a class where the clone is expanded.

NA	NA	TRBV27	TRBJ2-5	TGTGCCAGCAGTCCCTCCAGGGTGGCGGAGACCCAGTACTTC	CASSPSRVAETQYF
NA	NA	TRBV30	TRBJ1-6	TGTGCCTCCTCTGACAAGAGCTCCTATAATTCACCCCTCCACTTT	CASSDKSSYNSPLHF
NA	NA	TRBV7-2	TRBJ1-1	TGTGCCAGCAGCTTCGGATTTGGGGCTTTCTTT	CASSFGFGAFF
NA	NA	TRBV30	TRBJ1-6	TGTGCCTGGAGGCTACCGTATAATTCACCCCTCCACTTT	CAWRLPYNSPLHF
TRBD1	NA	TRBV2	TRBJ1-2	TGTGCCAGCGTAAACGACGGAGCAGGGGGAGTGGGCTACACCTTC	CASVNDGAGGVGYTF
TRBD1	NA	TRBV6-6	TRBJ2-7	TGTGCCAGTAGTCCGGGACAGGGTGAACACGAGCAGTACTTC	CASSPGQGEHEQYF
TRBD1	NA	TRBV19	TRBJ1-6	TGTGCCAGTAGTATGACAGGGGGATCACCCCTCCACTTT	CASSMTGGSPLHF
NA	NA	TRBV4-1	TRBJ2-2	TGCGCCAGCAGCCAATCGAGGGGAACCGGGGAGCTGTTTTTT	CASSQSRGTGELFF
TRBD1	NA	TRBV6-8	TRBJ1-1	TGTGCCAGCAGTAGCCTTCGACAGGGTCCCCAGGGGACTGAAGCTTTCTTT	CASSSLRQGPQGTEAFF
TRBD1	NA	TRBV2	TRBJ2-5	TGTGCCAGCCAGCAGGGGGCTAGAGAGACCCAGTACTTC	CASQQGARETQYF
TRBD2	NA	TRBV5-8	TRBJ2-5	TGTGCCAGCAGCTTGGGGCTGGCTAGCGGGGACCAAGAGACCCAGTACTTC	CASSLGLASGDQETQYF
NA	NA	TRBV7-8	TRBJ1-1	TGTGCCAGCAGCTACGGTCTTGGGAACACTGAAGCTTTCTTT	CASSYGLGNTEAFF
NA	NA	TRBV12-2	TRBJ2-1	TGTGCAAGTCGCGGGGTGCCAGCGGGGAGTCACAATGAGCAGTTCTTC	CASRGVPAGSHNEQFF
NA	NA	TRBV7-8	TRBJ2-5	TGTGCCAGCACCTCCGGGGTAGGGCACCAAGAGACCCAGTACTTC	CASTSGVGHQETQYF
TRBD1	NA	TRBV7-8	TRBJ2-1	TGTGCCAGCAGCTTTGACAGGGGAACATACAATGAGCAGTTCTTC	CASSFDRGTYNEQFF
NA	NA	TRBV5-8	TRBJ1-5	TGTGCCAGCAGCTTGAAGGGCTATCAGCCCCAGCATTTT	CASSLKGYQPQHF
TRBD1	NA	TRBV6-1	TRBJ2-1	TGTGCCAGCAGTAGACAGGGGAATGAGCAGTTCTTC	CASSRQGNEQFF
NA	NA	TRBV19	TRBJ1-2	TGTGCCAGTAGTATAGGTTACAGCTATGGCTACACCTTC	CASSIGYSYGYTF
NA	NA	TRBV6-1	TRBJ1-5	TGTGCCAGCAGTGACTTGGGGGGAAATCAGCCCCAGCATTTT	CASSDLGGNQPQHF
NA	NA	TRBV7-9	TRBJ1-6	TGTGCCAGCAGCTTAGTAGGGAATTCACCCCTCCACTTT	CASSLVGNSPLHF
NA	NA	TRBV4-1	TRBJ2-5	TGCGCCAGCAGCCAAGGGACAAGTCTAGCTCCAGAGACCCAGTACTTC	CASSQGTSLAPETQYF
TRBD1	NA	TRBV18	TRBJ1-5	TGTGCCAGCTCACCCTACAGGGGGGATAATAGCAATCAGCCCCAGCATTTT	CASSPYRGDNSNQPQHF
TRBD1	once	TRBV5-1	TRBJ2-7	TGCGCCAGCAGCTTGCCAGGGGGCGGCGAGCAGTACTTC	CASSLPGGGEQYF
NA	NA	TRBV6-1	TRBJ1-2	TGTGCCAGCAGTGAACGGGGGGATGGCTACACCTTC	CASSERGDGYTF
NA	NA	TRBV10-3	TRBJ1-3	TGTGCCATCAGTGAGTCGGGGAACACCATATATTTT	CAISESGNTIYF
TRBD1	once	TRBV19	TRBJ2-5	TGTGCCAGTAGAAACACAGGGGGAGAAGAGACCCAGTACTTC	CASRNTGGEETQYF
TRBD1	NA	TRBV19	TRBJ1-5	TGTGCCAGTAGTACTGACAGGGGGCGGCAGCCCCAGCATTTT	CASSTDRGRQPQHF
NA	NA	TRBV6-5	TRBJ2-7	TGTGCCAGCAGTGACCCCGCAACCTACGAGCAGTACTTC	CASSDPATYEQYF
NA	NA	TRBV2	TRBJ2-6	TGTGCCAGCAGTGACAAGGGGACCACCCGAACAATCTCTGGGGCCAACGTCCTGACTTTC	CASSDKGTTRTISGANVLTF
TRBD1	once	TRBV5-1	TRBJ1-6	TGCGCCAGCAGTCGGGACAGGGGTACACCCCTCCACTTT	CASSRDRGTPLHF
NA	few	TRBV6-6	TRBJ1-5	TGTGCCAGCAGCCCTCTGGATAGCAATCAGCCCCAGCATTTT	CASSPLDSNQPQHF